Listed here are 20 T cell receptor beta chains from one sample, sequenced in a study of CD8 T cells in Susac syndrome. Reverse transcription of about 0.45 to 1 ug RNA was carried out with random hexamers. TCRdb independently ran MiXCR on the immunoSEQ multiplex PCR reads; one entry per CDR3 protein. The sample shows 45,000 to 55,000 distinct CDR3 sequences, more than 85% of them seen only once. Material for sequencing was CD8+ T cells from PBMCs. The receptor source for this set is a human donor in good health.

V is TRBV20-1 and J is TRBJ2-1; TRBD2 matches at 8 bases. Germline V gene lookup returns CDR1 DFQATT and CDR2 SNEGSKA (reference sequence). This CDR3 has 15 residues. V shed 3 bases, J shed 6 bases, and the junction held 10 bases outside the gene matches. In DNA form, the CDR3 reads TGCAGTGCTAGCGTTAGCGGGGACGGGTTCAATGAGCAGTTCTTC. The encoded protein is CSASVSGDGFNEQFF.

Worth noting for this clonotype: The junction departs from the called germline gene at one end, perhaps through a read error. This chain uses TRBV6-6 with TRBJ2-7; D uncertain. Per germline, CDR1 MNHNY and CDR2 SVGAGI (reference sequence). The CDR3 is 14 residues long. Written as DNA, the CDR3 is TGTGCCAGCACTTACCAGAGCCGCTCCTACGAGCAGTACTTC. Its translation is CASTYQSRSYEQYF.

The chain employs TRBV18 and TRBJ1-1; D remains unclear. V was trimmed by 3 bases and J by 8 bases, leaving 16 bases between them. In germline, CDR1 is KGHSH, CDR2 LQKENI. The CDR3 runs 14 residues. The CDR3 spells CASSPSSLRREAFF. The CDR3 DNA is TGTGCCAGCTCACCGAGCAGCTTACGGAGGGAAGCTTTCTTT. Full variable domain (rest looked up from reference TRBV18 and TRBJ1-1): NAGVMQNPRHLVRRRGQEARLRCSPMKGHSHVYWYRQLPEEGLKFMVYLQKENIIDESGMPKERFSAEFPKEGPSILRIQQVVRGDSAAYFCASSPSSLRREAFFGQGTRLTVV.

The CDR3 region has the DNA TGTGCCACCAGCAGAGATTGGGGCCAGGATGAAAAACTGTTTTTT. This translates into CATSRDWGQDEKLFF. This rearrangement joins TRBV15 to TRBJ1-4, with D possibly being TRBD1 (5 bases). From germline, CDR1 is LNHNV and CDR2 YYDKDF (reference sequence). Trimming removed 0 bases from V and 6 bases from J, with 11 bases in between. The CDR3 is 15 amino acids. The whole variable domain, filled in from reference TRBV15 and TRBJ1-4, reads DAMVIQNPRYQVTQFGKPVTLSCSQTLNHNVMYWYQQKSSQAPKLLFHYYDKDFNNEADTPDNFQSRRPNTSFCFLDIRSPGLGDTAMYLCATSRDWGQDEKLFFGSGTQLSVL.

The CDR3 here is CSAPGGSTDTQYF. CDR3 bases: TGCAGTGCCCCAGGGGGCAGCACAGATACGCAGTATTTT. This sequence joins TRBV20-1 and TRBJ2-3; 8 bases map to TRBD1. This CDR3 is 13 amino acids long. Germline V lookup: CDR1 DFQATT, CDR2 SNEGSKA (reference sequence). J lost 0 bases, V lost 6 bases, and 2 bases had no gene match.

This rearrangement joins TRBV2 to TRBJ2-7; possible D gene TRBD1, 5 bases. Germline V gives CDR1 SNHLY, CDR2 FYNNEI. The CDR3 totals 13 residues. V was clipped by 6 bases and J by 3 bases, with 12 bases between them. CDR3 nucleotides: TGTGCCAGCAGATCCGCAGGGATCTACGAGCAGTACTTC. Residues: CASRSAGIYEQYF.

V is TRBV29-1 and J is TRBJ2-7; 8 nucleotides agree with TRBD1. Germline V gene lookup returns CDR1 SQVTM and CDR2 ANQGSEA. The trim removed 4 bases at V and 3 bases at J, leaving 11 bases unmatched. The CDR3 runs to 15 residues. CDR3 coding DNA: TGCAGCGTTGTATCTCCCGGGACAGGACTCTACGAGCAGTACTTC. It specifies CSVVSPGTGLYEQYF.

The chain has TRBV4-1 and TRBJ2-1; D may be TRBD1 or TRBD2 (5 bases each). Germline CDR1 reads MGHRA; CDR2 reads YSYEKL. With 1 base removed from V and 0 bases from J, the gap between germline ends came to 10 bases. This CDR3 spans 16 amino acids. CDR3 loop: CASSQAGTSSYNEQFF. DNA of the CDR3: TGCGCCAGCAGCCAAGCCGGGACGAGCTCCTACAATGAGCAGTTCTTC.

The CDR3 nucleotides are TGCGCCAGCAGCCCCGGCGGGGGAGAGCAGTTCTTC. Encoded protein: CASSPGGGEQFF. V and J are TRBV5-1 and TRBJ2-1; TRBD2 matches 7 bases. V lost 4 bases, J lost 10 bases, and 5 bases stayed unmatched. Germline CDR1 and CDR2: SGHRS and YFSETQ. This CDR3 comprises 12 residues.

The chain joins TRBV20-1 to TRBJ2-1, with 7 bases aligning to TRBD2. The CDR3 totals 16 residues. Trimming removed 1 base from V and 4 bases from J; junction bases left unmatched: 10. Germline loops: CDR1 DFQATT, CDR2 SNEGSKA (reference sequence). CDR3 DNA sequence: TGCAGTGCTAGAGCGGGAGGCGTTCAACTGTACAATGAGCAGTTCTTC. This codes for CSARAGGVQLYNEQFF.

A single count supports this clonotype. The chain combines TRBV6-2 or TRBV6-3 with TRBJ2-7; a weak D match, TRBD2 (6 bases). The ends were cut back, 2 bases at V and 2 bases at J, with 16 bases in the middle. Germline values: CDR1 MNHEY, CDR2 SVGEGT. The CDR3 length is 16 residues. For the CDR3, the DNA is TGTGCCAGCAGTTACAGGGGACTCCCCATCGCCTACGAGCAGTACTTC. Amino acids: CASSYRGLPIAYEQYF.

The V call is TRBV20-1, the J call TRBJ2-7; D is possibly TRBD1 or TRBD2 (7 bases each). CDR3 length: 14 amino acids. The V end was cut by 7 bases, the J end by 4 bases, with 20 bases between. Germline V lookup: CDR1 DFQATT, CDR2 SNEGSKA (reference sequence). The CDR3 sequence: CSVDREGEWYEQYF. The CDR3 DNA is TGCAGTGTCGACAGGGAGGGGGAGTGGTACGAGCAGTACTTC.

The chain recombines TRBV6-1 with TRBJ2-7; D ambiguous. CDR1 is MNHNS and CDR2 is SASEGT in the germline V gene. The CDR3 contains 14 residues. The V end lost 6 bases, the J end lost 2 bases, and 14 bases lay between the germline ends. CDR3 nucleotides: TGTGCCAGCAGCCAAAGGTGGCCTCCCTACGAGCAGTACTTC. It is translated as CASSQRWPPYEQYF.

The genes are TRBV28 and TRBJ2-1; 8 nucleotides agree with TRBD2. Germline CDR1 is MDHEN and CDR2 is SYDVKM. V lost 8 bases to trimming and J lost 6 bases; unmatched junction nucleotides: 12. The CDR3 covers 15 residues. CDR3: CASWPEREYVNEQFF. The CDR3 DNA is TGTGCCAGCTGGCCCGAGCGGGAGTATGTCAATGAGCAGTTCTTC.

The CDR3 is CSASQGLDAFF. CDR3 DNA: TGCAGTGCATCGCAGGGGTTGGATGCTTTCTTT. The rearrangement links TRBV20-1 to TRBJ1-1, with D possibly TRBD1 on 6 matching bases. The CDR3 has 11 residues. V dropped 6 bases and J dropped 11 bases, with 16 bases sitting between them. From germline, CDR1 is DFQATT and CDR2 SNEGSKA (reference sequence).

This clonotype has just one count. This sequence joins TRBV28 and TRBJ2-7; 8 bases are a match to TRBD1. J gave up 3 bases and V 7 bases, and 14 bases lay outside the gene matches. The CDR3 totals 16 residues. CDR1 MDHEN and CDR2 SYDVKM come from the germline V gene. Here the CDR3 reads CASTPPRTGMGYEQYF. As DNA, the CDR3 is TGTGCCAGCACCCCCCCCCGGACAGGGATGGGCTACGAGCAGTACTTC.

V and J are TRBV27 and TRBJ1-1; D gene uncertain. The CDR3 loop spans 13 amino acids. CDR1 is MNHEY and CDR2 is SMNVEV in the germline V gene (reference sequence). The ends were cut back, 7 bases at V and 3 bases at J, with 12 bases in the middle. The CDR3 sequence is CASTPLGHTEAFF. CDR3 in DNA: TGTGCCAGCACCCCCCTTGGTCACACTGAAGCTTTCTTT.

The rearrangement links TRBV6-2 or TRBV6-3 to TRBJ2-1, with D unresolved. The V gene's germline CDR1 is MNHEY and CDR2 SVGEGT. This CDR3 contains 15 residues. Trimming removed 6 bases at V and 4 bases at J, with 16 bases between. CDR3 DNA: TGTGCCAGCAGAACCTACGATTTGACGTACAATGAGCAGTTCTTC. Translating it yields CASRTYDLTYNEQFF.

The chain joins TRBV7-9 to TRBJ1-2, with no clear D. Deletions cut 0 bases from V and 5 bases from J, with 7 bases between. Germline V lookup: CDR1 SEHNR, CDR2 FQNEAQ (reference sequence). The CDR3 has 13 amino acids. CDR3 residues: CASSLALGYGYTF. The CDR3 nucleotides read TGTGCCAGCAGCTTAGCGCTAGGGTATGGCTACACCTTC.

The CDR3 reads CASSPGTGYNEQFF. In DNA form, the CDR3 reads TGTGCCAGCAGTCCAGGGACAGGATACAATGAGCAGTTCTTC. The chain carries TRBV27 and TRBJ2-1; 8 nucleotides agree with TRBD1. With 5 bases clipped from V and 4 bases from J, the junction kept 4 bases outside the gene matches. This CDR3 region has 14 residues. CDR1 is MNHEY and CDR2 is SMNVEV in the germline V gene (reference sequence).